This T cell receptor (beta chain) was captured by sequencing in a study of T cells in Graves' hyperthyroidism and ophthalmopathy. Regions amplified from RNA transcripts were the TCR beta CDR3 regions. Primed by the HTBI set, a first-round RT-PCR was run on the TCR CDR3. TCRdb fed the multiplex PCR reads into MiXCR, producing one record per CDR3 protein. The sample has some 420,000 distinct CDR3 sequences, 12% to 15% seen once. In this sample, this clonotype turned up many times. Every diagnosis used clinical symptoms, serum thyroxine and TRAb, thyroid ultrasound and orbital computed tomography. Per germline, CDR1 MNHNS and CDR2 SASEGT. V shed 5 bases and J shed 1 base, with 15 bases lying between them. CDR3 size: 16 residues.

This sequence originates from a woman in her late teens or twenties with Graves' hyperthyroidism. The chain links TRBV6-1 to TRBJ2-1; D is unresolved. Sequencing was performed on blood. The CDR3 DNA is TGTGCCAGCAGTTCGACGTTAACCAGGTCCTACAATGAGCAGTTCTTC. It yields the protein CASSSTLTRSYNEQFF.